This section outlines one TCR beta chain sequence together with its context. Its specificity is not known. Sequencing was performed with immunoSEQ multiplex PCR; in TCRdb, only in-frame clones are kept and a portion is missing. Here the sample spans almost 70,000 clones, roughly 92% being singletons. Germline values: CDR1 SGDLS, CDR2 YYNGEE. The CDR3 sequence is 19 residues long. Between the trimmed V and J ends, which lost 3 bases and 0 bases, there was a span of 22 bases. This sample stems from a study of graft-versus-host responses after intestinal transplantation. On the study more broadly: All recipients got anti-thymocyte globulin induction, then tacrolimus and steroids for approximately three years.

Study conclusions and caveats: Those patients showing graft-donor T cell macrochimerism displayed high graft-versus-host to host-versus-graft clonal ratios in allografts. Ileal or blood samples showed some GvH clones first, and such clones were also found in recipient marrow. Levels of circulating GvH clones at their peak were associated with early post-transplant HvG declines.

The gene calls are TRBV9 and TRBJ2-1, with D possibly being TRBD2 (7 bases). This TCR came from a human patient who received an intestinal transplant, so some T cells may come from the graft donor. Material: bone marrow, obtained approximately 700 days after intestinal transplantation. The DNA of the CDR3 is TGTGCCAGCAGCGGTGGTTCGGGGGGCCCAAAGAGCTCCTACAATGAGCAGTTCTTC. Translating it yields CASSGGSGGPKSSYNEQFF.